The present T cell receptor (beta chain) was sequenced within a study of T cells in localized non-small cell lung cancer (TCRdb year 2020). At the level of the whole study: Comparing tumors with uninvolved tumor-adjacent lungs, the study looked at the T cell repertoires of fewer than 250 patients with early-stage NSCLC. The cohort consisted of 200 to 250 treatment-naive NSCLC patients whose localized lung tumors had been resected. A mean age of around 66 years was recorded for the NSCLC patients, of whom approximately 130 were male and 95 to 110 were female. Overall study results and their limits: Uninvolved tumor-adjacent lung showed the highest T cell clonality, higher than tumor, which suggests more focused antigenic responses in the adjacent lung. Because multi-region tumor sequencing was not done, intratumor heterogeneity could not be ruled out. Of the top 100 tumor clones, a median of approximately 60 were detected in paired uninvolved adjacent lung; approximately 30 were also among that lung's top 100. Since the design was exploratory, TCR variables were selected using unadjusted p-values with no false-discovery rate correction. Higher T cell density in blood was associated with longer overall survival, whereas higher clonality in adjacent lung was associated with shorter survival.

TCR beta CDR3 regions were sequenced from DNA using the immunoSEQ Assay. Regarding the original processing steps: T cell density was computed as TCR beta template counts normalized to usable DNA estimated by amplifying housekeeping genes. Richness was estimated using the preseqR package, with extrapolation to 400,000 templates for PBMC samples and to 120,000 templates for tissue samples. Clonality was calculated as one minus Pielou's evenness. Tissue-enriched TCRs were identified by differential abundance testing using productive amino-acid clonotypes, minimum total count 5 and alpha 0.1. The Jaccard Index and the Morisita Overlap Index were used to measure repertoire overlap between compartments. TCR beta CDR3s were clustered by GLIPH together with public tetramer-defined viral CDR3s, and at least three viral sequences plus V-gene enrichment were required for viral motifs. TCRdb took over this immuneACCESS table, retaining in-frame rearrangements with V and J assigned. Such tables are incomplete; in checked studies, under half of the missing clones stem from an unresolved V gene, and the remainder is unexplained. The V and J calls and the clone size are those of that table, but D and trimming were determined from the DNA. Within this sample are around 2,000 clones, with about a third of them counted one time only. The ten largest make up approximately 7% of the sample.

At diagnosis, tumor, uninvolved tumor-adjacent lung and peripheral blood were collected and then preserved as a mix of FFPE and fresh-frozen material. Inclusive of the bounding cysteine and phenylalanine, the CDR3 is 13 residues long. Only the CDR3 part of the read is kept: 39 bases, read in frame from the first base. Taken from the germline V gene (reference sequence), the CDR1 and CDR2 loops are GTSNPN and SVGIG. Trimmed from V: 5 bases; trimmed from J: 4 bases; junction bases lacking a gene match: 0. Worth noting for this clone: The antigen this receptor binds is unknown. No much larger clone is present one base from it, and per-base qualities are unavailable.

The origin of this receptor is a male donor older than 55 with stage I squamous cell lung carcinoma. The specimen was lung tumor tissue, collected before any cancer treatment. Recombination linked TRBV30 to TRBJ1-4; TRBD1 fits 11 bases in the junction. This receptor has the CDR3 CAWGTGGNEKLFF. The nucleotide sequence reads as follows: TGTGCCTGGGGGACAGGGGGTAATGAAAAACTGTTTTTT.